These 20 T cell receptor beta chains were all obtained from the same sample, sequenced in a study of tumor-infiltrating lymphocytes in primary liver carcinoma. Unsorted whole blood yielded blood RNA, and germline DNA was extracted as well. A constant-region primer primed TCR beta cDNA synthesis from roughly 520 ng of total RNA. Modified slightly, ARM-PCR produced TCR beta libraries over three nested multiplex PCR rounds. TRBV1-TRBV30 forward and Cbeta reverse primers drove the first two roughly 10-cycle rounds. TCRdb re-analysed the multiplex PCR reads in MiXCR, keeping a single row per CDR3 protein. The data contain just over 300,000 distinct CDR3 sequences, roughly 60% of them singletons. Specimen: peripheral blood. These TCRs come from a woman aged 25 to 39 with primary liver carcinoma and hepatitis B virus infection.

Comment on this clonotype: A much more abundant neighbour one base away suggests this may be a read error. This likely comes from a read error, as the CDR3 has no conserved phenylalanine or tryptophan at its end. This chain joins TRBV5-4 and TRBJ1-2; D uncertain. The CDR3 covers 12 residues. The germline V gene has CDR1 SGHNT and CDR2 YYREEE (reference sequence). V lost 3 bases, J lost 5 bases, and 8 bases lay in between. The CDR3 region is CASSSDGYGYTL. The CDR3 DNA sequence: TGTGCCAGCAGCTCTGACGGATATGGCTACACCTTA.

CDR3 residues: CASSRGAGTNEKLFF. The CDR3 region has the DNA TGTGCCAGCAGCCGGGGAGCCGGAACTAATGAAAAACTGTTTTTT. The chain has TRBV14 and TRBJ1-4, with unresolved D. Trimming left V 4 bases short and J 1 base short, with 10 bases between. Germline-derived CDR1 and CDR2 are SGHDN and FVKESK. The CDR3 totals 15 residues.

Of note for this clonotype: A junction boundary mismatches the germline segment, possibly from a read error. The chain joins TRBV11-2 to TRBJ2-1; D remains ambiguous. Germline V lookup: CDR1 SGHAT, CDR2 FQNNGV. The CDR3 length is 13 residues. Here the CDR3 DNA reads TGCGCCAGCAGCCAAGATCCCTACAATGAGGAGTTCTTC. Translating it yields CASSQDPYNEEFF. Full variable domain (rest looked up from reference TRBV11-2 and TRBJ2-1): EAGVAQSPRYKIIEKRQSVAFWCNPISGHATLYWYQQILGQGPKLLIQFQNNGVVDDSQLPKDRFSAERLKGVDSTLKIQPAKLEDSAVYLCASSQDPYNEEFFGPGTRLTVL.

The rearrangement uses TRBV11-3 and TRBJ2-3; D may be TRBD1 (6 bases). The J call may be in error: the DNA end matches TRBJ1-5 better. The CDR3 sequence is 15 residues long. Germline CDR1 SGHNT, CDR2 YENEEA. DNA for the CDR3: TGTGCCAGCAGCTATGCGGGAGTTCGGACAGACACGCAGCATTTT. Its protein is CASSYAGVRTDTQHF.

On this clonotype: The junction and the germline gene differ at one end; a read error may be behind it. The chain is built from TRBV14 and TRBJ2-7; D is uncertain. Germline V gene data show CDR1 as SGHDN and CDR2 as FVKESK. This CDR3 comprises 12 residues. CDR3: CASSQVVYVQYF. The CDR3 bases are TGTGCCAGCAGCCAAGTCGTCTACGTGCAGTACTTC.

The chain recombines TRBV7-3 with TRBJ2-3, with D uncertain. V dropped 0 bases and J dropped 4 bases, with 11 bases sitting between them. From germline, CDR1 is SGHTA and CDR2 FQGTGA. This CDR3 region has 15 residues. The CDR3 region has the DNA TGTGCCAGCAGCTTAACGTCCTCAAGGGCAGATACGCAGTATTTT. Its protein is CASSLTSSRADTQYF.

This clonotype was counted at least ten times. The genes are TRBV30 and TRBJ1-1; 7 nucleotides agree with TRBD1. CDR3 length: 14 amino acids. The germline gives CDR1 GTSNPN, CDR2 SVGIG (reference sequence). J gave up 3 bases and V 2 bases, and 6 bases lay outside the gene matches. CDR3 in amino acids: CAWSPPTGHTEAFF. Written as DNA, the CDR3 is TGTGCCTGGAGTCCCCCGACAGGGCACACTGAAGCTTTCTTT. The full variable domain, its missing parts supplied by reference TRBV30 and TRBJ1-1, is SQTIHQWPATLVQPVGSPLSLECTVEGTSNPNLYWYRQAAGRGLQLLFYSVGIGQISSEVPQNLSASRPQDRQFILSSKKLLLSDSGFYLCAWSPPTGHTEAFFGQGTRLTVV.

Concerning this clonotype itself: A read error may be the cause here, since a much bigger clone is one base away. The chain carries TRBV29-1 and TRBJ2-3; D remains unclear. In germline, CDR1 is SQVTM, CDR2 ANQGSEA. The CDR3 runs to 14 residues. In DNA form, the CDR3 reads TGCAACGTTGTCCCCCCCAGTAGCACAGATACGCAGTATTTT. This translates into CNVVPPSSTDTQYF.

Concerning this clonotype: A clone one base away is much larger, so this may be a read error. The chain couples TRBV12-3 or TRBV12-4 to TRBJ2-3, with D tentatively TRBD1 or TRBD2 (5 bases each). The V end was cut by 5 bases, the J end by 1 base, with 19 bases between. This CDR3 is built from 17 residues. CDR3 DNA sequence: TGTGCCAGCAGTCCACGATGGGGGACCTTTTGCACAGATACGCAGTATTTT. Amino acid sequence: CASSPRWGTFCTDTQYF.

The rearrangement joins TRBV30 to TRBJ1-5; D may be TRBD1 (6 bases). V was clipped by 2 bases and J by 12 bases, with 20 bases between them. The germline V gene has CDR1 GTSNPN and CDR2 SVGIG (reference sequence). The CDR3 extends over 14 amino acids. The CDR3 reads CAWSPTDPGGRQHF. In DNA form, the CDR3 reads TGTGCCTGGAGTCCTACCGATCCGGGGGGGCGCCAGCATTTT.

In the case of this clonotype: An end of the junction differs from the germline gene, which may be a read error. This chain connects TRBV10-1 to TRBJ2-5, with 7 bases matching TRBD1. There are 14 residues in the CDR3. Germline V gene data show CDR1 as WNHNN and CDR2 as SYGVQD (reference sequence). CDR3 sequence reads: CASSESPGGKTHYF. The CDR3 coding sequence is TGCGCCAGCAGTGAGTCGCCAGGGGGAAAGACCCATTACTTC.

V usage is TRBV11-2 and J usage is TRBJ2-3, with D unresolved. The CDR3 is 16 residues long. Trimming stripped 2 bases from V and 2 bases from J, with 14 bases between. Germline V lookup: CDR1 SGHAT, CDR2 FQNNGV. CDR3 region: CASSLFVAGVTDTQYF. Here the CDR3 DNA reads TGTGCCAGCAGCTTATTTGTAGCAGGAGTCACAGATACGCAGTATTTT.

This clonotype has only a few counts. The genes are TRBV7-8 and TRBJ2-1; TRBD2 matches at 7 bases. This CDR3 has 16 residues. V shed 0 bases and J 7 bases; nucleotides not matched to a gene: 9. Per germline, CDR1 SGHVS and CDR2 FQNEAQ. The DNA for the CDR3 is TGTGCCAGCAGCTTAGCCGCCCAGCGGGATCGGAATGAGCAGTTCTTC. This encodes CASSLAAQRDRNEQFF.

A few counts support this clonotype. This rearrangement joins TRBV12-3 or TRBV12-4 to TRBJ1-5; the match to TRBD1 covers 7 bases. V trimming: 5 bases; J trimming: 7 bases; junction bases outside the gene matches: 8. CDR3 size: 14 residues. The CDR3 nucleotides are TGTGCCAGCAGTACTGACAGGGTAGGCCAGCCCCAGCATTTT. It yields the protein CASSTDRVGQPQHF.

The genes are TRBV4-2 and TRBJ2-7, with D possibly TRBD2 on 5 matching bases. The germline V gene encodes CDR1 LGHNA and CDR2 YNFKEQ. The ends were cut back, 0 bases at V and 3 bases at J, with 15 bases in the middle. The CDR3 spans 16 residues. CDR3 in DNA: TGTGCCAGCAGCCAAGATTTGAACGGGATGAGCTACGAGCAGTACTTC. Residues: CASSQDLNGMSYEQYF.

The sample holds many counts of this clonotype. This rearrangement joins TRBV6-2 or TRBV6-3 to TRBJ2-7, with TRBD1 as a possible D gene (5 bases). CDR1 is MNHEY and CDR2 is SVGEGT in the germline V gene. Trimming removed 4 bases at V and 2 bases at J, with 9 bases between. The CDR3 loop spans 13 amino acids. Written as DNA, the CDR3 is TGTGCCAGCAGTTCGACAGCGACCTACGAGCAGTACTTC. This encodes CASSSTATYEQYF.

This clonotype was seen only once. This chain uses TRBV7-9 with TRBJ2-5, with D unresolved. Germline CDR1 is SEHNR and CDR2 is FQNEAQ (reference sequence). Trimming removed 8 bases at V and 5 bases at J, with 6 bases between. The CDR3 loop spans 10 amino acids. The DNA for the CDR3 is TGTGCCAGCGTCTTTGAGACCCAGTACTTC. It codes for CASVFETQYF.

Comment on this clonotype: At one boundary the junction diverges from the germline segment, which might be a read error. The CDR3 DNA follows: TGTGCCTGCAGTTACTCGGTGGATGAGCTGTTCTTC. Translated, it gives CACSYSVDELFF. The chain uses TRBV6-2 or TRBV6-3 and TRBJ2-1; no reliable D call. The germline CDR1 and CDR2 sequences are MNHEY and SVGEGT. The CDR3 runs 12 residues.

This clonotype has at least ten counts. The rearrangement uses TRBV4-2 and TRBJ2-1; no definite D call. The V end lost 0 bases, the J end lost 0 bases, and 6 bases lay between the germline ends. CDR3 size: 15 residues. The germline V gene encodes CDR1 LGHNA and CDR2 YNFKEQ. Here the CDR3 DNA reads TGTGCCAGCAGCCAAGACAGGAACTCCTACAATGAGCAGTTCTTC. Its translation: CASSQDRNSYNEQFF.

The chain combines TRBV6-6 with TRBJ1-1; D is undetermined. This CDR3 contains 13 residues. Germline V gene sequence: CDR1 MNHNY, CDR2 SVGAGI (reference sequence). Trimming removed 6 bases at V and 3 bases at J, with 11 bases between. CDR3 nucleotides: TGTGCCAGCAGCCAACAACTGGACACTGAAGCTTTCTTT. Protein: CASSQQLDTEAFF.